This T cell receptor (beta chain) came from a study of cytomegalovirus exposure and HLA in healthy donors. CDR3 length: 13 residues. Deletions cut 2 bases from V and 5 bases from J, with 9 bases between. Per the germline V gene, CDR1 is SNHLY and CDR2 is FYNNEI. Only in-frame clones appear in the TCRdb table, and some are missing; sequencing was by immunoSEQ multiplex PCR. The table has roughly 100,000 clones, 85% seen once. This clone has only one observation. The rearrangement links TRBV2 to TRBJ1-1, with D possibly matching TRBD1 (5 bases). Sequencing was done on a sample of PBMCs. The TCR comes from a man aged 18 to 30 in good health and CMV-seropositive. The CDR3 DNA is TGTGCCAGCAGTGAAAATGCAGGGACTGAAGCTTTCTTT. Encoded protein: CASSENAGTEAFF.